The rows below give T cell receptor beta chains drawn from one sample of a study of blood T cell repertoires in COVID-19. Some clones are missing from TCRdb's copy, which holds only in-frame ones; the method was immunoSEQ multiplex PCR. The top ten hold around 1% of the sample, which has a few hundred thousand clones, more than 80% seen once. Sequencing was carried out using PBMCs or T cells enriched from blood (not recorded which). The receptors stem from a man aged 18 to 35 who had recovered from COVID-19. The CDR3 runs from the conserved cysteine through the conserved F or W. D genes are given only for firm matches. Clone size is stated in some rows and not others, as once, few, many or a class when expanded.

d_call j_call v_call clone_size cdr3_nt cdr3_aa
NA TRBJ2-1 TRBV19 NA TGTGCCAGTAGTACCCTCGGGGAGCGTATGGGGTACAATGAGCAGTTCTTC CASSTLGERMGYNEQFF
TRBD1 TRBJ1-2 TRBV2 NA TGTGCCAGCAGTTACCGGACAGGGGGTTATGATTTC CASSYRTGGYDF
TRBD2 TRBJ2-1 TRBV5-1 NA TGCGCCAGCAGCTTGGGGGGGACTAGGAGTAGCTCCTACAATGAGCAGTTCTTC CASSLGGTRSSSYNEQFF
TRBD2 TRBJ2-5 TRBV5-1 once TGCGCCAGCAGCAAGACTAGCGGGGGGGCCGGAGAGACCCAGTACTTC CASSKTSGGAGETQYF
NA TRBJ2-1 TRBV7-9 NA TGTGCCAGCAGCTTAAGGTTCGCGGGGCTGCCGAACAATGAGCAGTTCTTC CASSLRFAGLPNNEQFF
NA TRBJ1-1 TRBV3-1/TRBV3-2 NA TGTGCCAGCAGCCAAGATGGAGGCGCTGAAGCTTTCTTT CASSQDGGAEAFF
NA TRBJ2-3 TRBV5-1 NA TGCGCCAGCAGCTACGGGAGCACAGATACGCAGTATTTT CASSYGSTDTQYF
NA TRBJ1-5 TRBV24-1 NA TGTGCCACCAGTGATATCCGACCGGAGGAGGGCAATCAGCCCCAGCATTTT CATSDIRPEEGNQPQHF
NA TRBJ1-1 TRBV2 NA TGTGCCAGCAGTGAGAGGGCCTTCGAAGCTTTCTTT CASSERAFEAFF
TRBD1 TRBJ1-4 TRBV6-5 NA TGTGCCAGCTCGAGGGACAGCCGTGAAAAACTGTTTTTT CASSRDSREKLFF
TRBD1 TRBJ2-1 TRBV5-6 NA TGTGCCAGCAGCTGGGACCCGACAGGGGGCGGGTACAATGAGCAGTTCTTC CASSWDPTGGGYNEQFF
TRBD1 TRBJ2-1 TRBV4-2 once TGTGCCAGCAGCCAAGATGGTGGGACAGGGGACAATGAGCAGTTCTTC CASSQDGGTGDNEQFF
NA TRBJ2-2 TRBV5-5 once TGTGCCAGCAGCTTGGCTGGGGGCGGGCTAACCGGGGAGCTGTTTTTT CASSLAGGGLTGELFF
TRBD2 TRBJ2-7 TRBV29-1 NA TGCAGCGTTGAGATAGCGGGAGGGTATAAGCAGTACTTC CSVEIAGGYKQYF
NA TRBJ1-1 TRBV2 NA TGTGCCAGCCGTCAGGTGGACACTGAAGCTTTCTTT CASRQVDTEAFF
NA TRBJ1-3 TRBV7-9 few TGTGCCAGCAGCCCGAACGGGATCTCTGGAAACACCATATATTTT CASSPNGISGNTIYF
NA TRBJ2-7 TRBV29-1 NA TGCAGCGTTGAAGAGACAGGCGAGCAGTACTTC CSVEETGEQYF
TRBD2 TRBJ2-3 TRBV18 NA TGTGCCAGCTCACCAGGGCTAGCGGGAGTGAGGGATACGCAGTATTTT CASSPGLAGVRDTQYF
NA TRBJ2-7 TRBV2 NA TGTGCCAGCAGGTGGCAGGTACTCTACGAGCAGTACTTC CASRWQVLYEQYF
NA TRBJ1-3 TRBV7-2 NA TGTGCCAGCAGCTTAGTCCGGTATTCTGGAAACACCATATATTTT CASSLVRYSGNTIYF
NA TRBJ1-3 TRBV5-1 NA TGCGCCAGCAGCGAGACAGGTCCCTACTCTGGAAACACCATATATTTT CASSETGPYSGNTIYF
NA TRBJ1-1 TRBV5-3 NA TGTGCCAGAAGCTTCGGTATGGCGGGGTTGAACACTGAAGCTTTCTTT CARSFGMAGLNTEAFF
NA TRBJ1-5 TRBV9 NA TGTGCCAGCAGCGCTGGAGCCGGGGGGGGCCCCAGCCAGCCCCAGCATTTT CASSAGAGGGPSQPQHF
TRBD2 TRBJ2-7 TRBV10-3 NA TGTGCCATCAGTGATACTAGCGGGGGGTACGAGCAGTACTTC CAISDTSGGYEQYF
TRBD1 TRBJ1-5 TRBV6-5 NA TGTGCCAGCAGTACGACAGGGAAGCAGCCCCAGCATTTT CASSTTGKQPQHF
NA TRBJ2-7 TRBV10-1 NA TGCGCCAGCAGTGAAGGGGTTCAAGGGGAGCAGTACTTC CASSEGVQGEQYF
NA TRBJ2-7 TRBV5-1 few TGCGCCAGCAGCTTGAAACCGAGCTCCTACGAGCAGTACTTC CASSLKPSSYEQYF
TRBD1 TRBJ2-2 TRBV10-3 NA TGTGCCATCAGCCGGACAGGGTCGACCGGGGAGCTGTTTTTT CAISRTGSTGELFF
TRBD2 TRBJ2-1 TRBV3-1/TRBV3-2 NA TGTGCCAGCAGCCGCATGGGCGGGAGGGAAAGGGGGAATGAGCAGTTCTTC CASSRMGGRERGNEQFF
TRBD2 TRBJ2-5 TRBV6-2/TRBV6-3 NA TGTGCCAGCAGCCATACCCCCCTAGCGACTAGCGGGATTGAGACCCAGTACTTC CASSHTPLATSGIETQYF
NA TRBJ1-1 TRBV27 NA TGTGCCAGCAGTACTCAGGGAGGCGCTCTGCTTCCTAGTGGTGAAGCTTTCTTT CASSTQGGALLPSGEAFF
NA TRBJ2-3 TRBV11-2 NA TGTGCCAGCAGCTCCGTTTGGGGGTCAGGGGGGACAGATACGCAGTATTTT CASSSVWGSGGTDTQYF
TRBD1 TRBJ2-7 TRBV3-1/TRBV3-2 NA TGTGCCAGCAGCCGCGACAGGGGGGGGTCCTACGAGCAGTACTTC CASSRDRGGSYEQYF
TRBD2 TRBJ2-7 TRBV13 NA TGTGCCAGCAGCACCGTAAGACTAGCGGGGAGCTACGAGCAGTACTTC CASSTVRLAGSYEQYF
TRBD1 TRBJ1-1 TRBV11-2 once TGTGCCAGCAGACCCGCCGGGACAGGGGCTGAAGCTTTCTTT CASRPAGTGAEAFF
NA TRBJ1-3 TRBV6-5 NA TGTGCCAGCAGTTTAAGAGTAAAGCTCTCTGGAAACACCATATATTTT CASSLRVKLSGNTIYF
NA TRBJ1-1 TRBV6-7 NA TGTGCCAGCCGCTCACTCCCAGCGCAGGGGTTAGGAGAGAACACTGAAGCTTTCTTT CASRSLPAQGLGENTEAFF
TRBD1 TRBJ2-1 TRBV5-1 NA TGCGCCAGCAGCTCGTCCGGGACAGGGACCTACAATGAGCAGTTCTTC CASSSSGTGTYNEQFF
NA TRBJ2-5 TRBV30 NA TGTGCCTGGACCTCAAGAGCCGAGACCCAGTACTTC CAWTSRAETQYF